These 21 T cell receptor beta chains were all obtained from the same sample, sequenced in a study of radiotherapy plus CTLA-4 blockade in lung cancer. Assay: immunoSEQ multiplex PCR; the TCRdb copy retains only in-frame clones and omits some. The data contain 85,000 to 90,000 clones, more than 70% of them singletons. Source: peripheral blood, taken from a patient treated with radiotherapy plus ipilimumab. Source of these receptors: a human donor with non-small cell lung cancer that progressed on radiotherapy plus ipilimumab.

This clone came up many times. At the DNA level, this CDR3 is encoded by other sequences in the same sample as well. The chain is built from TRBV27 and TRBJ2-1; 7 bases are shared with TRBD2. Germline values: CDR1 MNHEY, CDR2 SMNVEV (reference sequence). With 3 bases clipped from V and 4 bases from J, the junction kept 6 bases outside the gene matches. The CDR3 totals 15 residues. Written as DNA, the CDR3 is TGTGCCAGCAGTTTCCGGCCTAGCGGATACAATGAGCAGTTCTTC. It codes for CASSFRPSGYNEQFF.

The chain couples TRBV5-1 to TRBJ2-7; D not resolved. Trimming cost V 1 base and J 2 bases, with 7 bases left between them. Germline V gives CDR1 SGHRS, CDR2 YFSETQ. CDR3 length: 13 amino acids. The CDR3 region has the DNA TGCGCCAGCAGCTTGCGCGCCACCTACGAGCAGTACTTC. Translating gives CASSLRATYEQYF.

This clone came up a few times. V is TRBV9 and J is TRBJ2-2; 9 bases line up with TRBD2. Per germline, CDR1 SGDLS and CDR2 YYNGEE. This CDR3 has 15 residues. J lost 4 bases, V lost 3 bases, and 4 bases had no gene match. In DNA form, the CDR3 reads TGTGCCAGCAGCGGGGGAGCGGGAGGCACCGGGGAGCTGTTTTTT. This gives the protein CASSGGAGGTGELFF.

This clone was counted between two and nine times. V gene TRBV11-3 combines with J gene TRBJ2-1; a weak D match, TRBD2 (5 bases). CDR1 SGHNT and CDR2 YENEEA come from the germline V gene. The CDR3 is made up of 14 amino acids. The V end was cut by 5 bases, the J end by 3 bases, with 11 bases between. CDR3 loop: CASSPDWNYNEQFF. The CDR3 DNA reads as TGTGCCAGCAGCCCGGACTGGAACTACAATGAGCAGTTCTTC.

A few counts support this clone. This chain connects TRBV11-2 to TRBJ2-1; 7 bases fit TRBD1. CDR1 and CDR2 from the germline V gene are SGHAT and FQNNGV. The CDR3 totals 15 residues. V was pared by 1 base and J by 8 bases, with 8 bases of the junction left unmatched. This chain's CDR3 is CASSLGTGARDEQFF. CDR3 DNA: TGTGCCAGCAGCTTAGGTACAGGGGCGAGGGATGAGCAGTTCTTC.

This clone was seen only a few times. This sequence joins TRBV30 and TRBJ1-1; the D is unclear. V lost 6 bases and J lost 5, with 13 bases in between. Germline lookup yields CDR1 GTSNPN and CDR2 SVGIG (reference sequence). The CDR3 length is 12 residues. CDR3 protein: CACTGWGTEAFF. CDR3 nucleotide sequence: TGTGCCTGCACGGGATGGGGAACTGAAGCTTTCTTT.

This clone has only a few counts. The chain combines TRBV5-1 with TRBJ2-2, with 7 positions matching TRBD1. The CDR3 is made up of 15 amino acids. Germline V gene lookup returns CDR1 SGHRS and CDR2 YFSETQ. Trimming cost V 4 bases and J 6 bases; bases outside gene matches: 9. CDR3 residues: CASSPGTVVPGELFF. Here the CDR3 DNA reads TGCGCCAGCAGCCCCGGGACAGTGGTGCCCGGGGAGCTGTTTTTT.

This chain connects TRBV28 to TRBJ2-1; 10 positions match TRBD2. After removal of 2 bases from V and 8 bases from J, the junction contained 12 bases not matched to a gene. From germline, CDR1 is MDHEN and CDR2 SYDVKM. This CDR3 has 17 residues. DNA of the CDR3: TGTGCCAGCAGTTTAGTCGCTTTGGCTAGCGGGAGCGATGAGCAGTTCTTC. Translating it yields CASSLVALASGSDEQFF.

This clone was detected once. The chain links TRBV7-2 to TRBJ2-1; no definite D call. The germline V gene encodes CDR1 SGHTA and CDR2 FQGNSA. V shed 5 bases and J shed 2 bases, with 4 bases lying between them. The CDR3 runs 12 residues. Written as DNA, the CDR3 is TGTGCCAGCAGCCGTACCTACAATGAGCAGTTCTTC. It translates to CASSRTYNEQFF. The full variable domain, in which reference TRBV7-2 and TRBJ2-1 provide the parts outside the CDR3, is GAGVSQSPSNKVTEKGKDVELRCDPISGHTALYWYRQSLGQGLEFLIYFQGNSAPDKSGLPSDRFSAERTGGSVSTLTIQRTQQEDSAVYLCASSRTYNEQFFGPGTRLTVL.

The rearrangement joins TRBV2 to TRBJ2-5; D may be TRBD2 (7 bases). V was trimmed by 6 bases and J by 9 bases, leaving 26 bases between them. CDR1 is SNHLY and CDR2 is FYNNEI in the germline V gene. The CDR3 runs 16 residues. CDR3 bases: TGTGCCAGCAGCCACCCTCCCGACGGGGGGCCTCCGGCCCAGTACTTC. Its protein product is CASSHPPDGGPPAQYF.

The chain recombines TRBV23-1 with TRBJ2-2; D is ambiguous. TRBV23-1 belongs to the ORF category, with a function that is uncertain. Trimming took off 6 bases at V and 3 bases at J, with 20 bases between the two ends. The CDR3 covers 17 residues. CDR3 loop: CASRYGPPQIHTGELFF. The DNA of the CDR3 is TGCGCCAGCAGGTACGGACCTCCCCAAATCCACACCGGGGAGCTGTTTTTT.

The CDR3: CASSLGGQGGEQYF. CDR3 nucleotides: TGTGCCAGCAGCTTAGGAGGACAGGGGGGTGAGCAGTACTTC. The chain employs TRBV7-9 and TRBJ2-7, with TRBD1 matching over 10 bases. V gave up 1 base and J gave up 7 bases; unmatched junction bases: 4. This CDR3 has 14 amino acids. Germline V gene sequence: CDR1 SEHNR, CDR2 FQNEAQ (reference sequence). The full variable domain, completed using reference TRBV7-9 and TRBJ2-7, is DTGVSQNPRHKITKRGQNVTFRCDPISEHNRLYWYRQTLGQGPEFLTYFQNEAQLEKSRLLSDRFSAERPKGSFSTLEIQRTEQGDSAMYLCASSLGGQGGEQYFGPGTRLTVT.

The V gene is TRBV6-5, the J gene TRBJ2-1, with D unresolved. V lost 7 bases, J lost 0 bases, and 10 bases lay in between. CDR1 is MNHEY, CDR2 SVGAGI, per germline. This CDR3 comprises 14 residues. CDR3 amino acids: CASTDSGSYNEQFF. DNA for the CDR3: TGTGCCAGCACCGATTCTGGCTCCTACAATGAGCAGTTCTTC.

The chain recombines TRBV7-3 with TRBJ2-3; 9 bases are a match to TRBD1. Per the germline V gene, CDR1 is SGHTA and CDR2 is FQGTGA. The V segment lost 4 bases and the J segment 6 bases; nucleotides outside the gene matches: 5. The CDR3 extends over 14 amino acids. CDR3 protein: CASSSTGGADTQYF. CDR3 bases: TGTGCCAGCAGCTCCACAGGGGGCGCGGATACGCAGTATTTT.

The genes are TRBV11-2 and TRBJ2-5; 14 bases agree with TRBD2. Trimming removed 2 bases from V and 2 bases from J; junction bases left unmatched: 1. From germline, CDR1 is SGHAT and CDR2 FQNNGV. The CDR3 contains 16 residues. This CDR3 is CASSLWTSGGQETQYF. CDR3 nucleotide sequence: TGTGCCAGCAGCTTATGGACTAGCGGGGGGCAAGAGACCCAGTACTTC.

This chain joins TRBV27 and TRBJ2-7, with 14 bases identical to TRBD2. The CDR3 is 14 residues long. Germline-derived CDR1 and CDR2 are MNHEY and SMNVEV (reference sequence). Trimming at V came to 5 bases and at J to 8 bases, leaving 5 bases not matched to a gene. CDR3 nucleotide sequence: TGTGCCAGCAGTCTCAGACTAGCGGGAGGGCAGCAGTACTTC. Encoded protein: CASSLRLAGGQQYF.

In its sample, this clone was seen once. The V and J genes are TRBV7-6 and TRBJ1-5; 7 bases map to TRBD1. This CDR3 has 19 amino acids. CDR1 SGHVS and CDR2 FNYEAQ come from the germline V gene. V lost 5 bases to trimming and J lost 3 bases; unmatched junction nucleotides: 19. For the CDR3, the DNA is TGTGCCAGCAGCCTAAGACCCGACGACAGGGTGGGGTCCAATCAGCCCCAGCATTTT. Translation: CASSLRPDDRVGSNQPQHF.

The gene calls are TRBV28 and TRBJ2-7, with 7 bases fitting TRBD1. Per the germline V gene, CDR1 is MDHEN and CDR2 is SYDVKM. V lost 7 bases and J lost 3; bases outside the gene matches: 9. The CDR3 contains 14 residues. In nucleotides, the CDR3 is TGTGCCAGCAATACAGGGGCGCCTTACTACGAGCAGTACTTC. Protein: CASNTGAPYYEQYF.

The CDR3 region is CASSINQETQYF. The CDR3 region has the DNA TGTGCCAGTAGTATAAACCAAGAGACCCAGTACTTC. The rearrangement uses TRBV19 and TRBJ2-5, with D hard to call. The V end lost 2 bases, the J end lost 0 bases, and 1 base lay between the germline ends. The CDR3 spans 12 residues. Germline CDR1 reads LNHDA; CDR2 reads SQIVND (reference sequence). Combining the CDR3 with reference TRBV19 and TRBJ2-5 gives the whole variable domain DGGITQSPKYLFRKEGQNVTLSCEQNLNHDAMYWYRQDPGQGLRLIYYSQIVNDFQKGDIAEGYSVSREKKESFPLTVTSAQKNPTAFYLCASSINQETQYFGPGTRLLVL.

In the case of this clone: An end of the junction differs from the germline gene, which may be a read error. In DNA, the CDR3 is TGTGCCAGCAATTCGGGGACTAGTTCCTCCTCCGAGCAGTACTTC. Protein sequence: CASNSGTSSSSEQYF. The rearrangement joins TRBV6-5 to TRBJ2-7; the match to TRBD2 covers 8 bases. The V gene's germline CDR1 is MNHEY and CDR2 SVGAGI. The length of the CDR3 is 15 residues.

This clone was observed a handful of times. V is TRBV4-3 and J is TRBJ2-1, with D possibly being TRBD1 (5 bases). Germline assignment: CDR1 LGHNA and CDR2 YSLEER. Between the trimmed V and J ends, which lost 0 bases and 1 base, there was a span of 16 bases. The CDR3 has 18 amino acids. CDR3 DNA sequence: TGCGCCAGCAGCCAAGAGATTGGTCAGGGAATATCCTACAATGAGCAGTTCTTC. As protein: CASSQEIGQGISYNEQFF.